This TCR beta chain was captured in a study of shared clonotypes between healthy human individuals. General observations from the study: Owing to a small donor count, the genetic and exposure-history diversity represented was limited. Read depth was anticipated to influence clonotype sharing among donors.

Authors' data handling: ImmunoSEQ only sent back junction sequences with no quality scores, so filtering was done differently. Here immunoSEQ multiplex PCR was the method, and the copy in TCRdb shows in-frame clones only, minus some. V, J and clone size are taken as reported in that table, and D and trimming were inferred from the DNA itself. The data show 450,000 to 700,000 clones, nearly 97% seen once. Comments on this clone: Its antigen is not known.

Terminally differentiated effector memory CD45RA+ cells were excluded from the naive CD8 cells, which were CD45RO-negative and positively selected for CCR7. What was sequenced was naive CD8+ T cells sorted from blood. The clonotype comes from a woman between 25 and 40 years old in good health.

The DNA of the CDR3 is TGTGCCACCAGCAGAGACAGGGGCGCTGAAGCTTTCTTT. Its protein product is CATSRDRGAEAFF. The chain has TRBV15 and TRBJ1-1; D is perhaps TRBD1 (6 bases). Deletions cut 0 bases from V and 6 bases from J, with 8 bases between. There are 13 residues in the CDR3. CDR1 and CDR2 (germline): LNHNV, YYDKDF (reference sequence).